This T cell receptor (beta chain) originates from a study of T cell responses to AZD1222 COVID-19 vaccine. Study-wide results and limits: Among spike-specific TCRs, nearly half reportedly target unmutated variant regions.

Repertoires were generated with immunoSEQ multiplex PCR, while TCRdb's copy carries only in-frame clones and drops some. The profile shows some 150,000 clones, around 91% of them singletons. This clone was found once. Its antigen remains unidentified. The CDR3 has 12 residues. From germline, CDR1 is SGHAT and CDR2 FQNNGV. V was clipped by 6 bases and J by 3 bases, with 6 bases between them. The sample here was peripheral blood, taken on day 0 of AZD1222 vaccination. The chain links TRBV11-2 to TRBJ1-3; unclear D gene. The receptor was derived from an adult in good health. CDR3 protein: CASRALGNTIYF. The CDR3 DNA reads as TGTGCCAGCAGGGCACTTGGAAACACCATATATTTT.